Below, one T cell receptor (beta chain) is given with its context. Germline CDR1 reads SGHRS; CDR2 reads YFSETQ. V lost 5 bases, J lost 3 bases, and 17 bases lay in between. This CDR3 is 15 amino acids long. This sample is part of a study of blood T cell repertoires in COVID-19. Study overall: Samples representing acute and convalescent COVID-19 were sourced from the United States, Italy and Spain. PBMCs, B-cell-depleted T cells, or T cells were the source of the cDNA or gDNA that made up the material.

In the original processing: Nucleated cell number was recorded as an estimate derived from reference gene primer amplification. Generated by immunoSEQ multiplex PCR, the TCRdb table keeps only in-frame clones and is missing some. V and J calls and clone size come straight from that table; D and trimming were deduced from the DNA. The sample records some 80,000 clones, 81% being singletons. The clonotype originates from a man older than 75 with acute or convalescent COVID-19. Sequences were obtained from peripheral blood. The gene calls are TRBV5-1 and TRBJ2-5; tentative D call: TRBD2 (5 bases). CDR3 sequence (DNA): TGCGCCAGCAGTAGGGTGTCGGGGATGGAAGAGACCCAGTACTTC. It codes for CASSRVSGMEETQYF.